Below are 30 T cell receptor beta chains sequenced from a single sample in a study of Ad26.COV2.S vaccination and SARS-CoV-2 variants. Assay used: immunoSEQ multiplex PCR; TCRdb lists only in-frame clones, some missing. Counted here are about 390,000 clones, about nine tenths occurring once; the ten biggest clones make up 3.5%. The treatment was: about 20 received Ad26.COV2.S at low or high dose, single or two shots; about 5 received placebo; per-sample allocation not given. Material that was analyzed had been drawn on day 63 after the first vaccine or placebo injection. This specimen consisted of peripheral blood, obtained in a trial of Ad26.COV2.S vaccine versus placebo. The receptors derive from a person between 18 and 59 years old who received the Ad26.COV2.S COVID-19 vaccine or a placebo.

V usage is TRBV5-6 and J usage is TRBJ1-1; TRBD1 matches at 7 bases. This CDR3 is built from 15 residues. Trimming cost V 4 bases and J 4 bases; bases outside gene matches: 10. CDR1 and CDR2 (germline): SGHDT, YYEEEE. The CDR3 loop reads CASSLGRGLGTEAFF. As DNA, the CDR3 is TGTGCCAGCAGCCTCGGTAGGGGGCTGGGCACTGAAGCTTTCTTT.

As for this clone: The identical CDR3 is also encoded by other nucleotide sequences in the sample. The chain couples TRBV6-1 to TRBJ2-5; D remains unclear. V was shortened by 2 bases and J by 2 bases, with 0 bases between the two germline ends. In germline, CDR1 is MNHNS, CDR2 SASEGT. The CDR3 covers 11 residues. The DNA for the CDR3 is TGTGCCAGCAGTGAACAAGAGACCCAGTACTTC. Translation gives CASSEQETQYF.

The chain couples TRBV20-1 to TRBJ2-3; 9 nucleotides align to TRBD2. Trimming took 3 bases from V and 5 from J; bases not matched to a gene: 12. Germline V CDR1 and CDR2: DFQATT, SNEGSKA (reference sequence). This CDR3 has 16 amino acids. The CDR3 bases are TGCAGTGCTAGTATGGGACTAGCCCAGGTTGGAGATACGCAGTATTTT. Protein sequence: CSASMGLAQVGDTQYF.

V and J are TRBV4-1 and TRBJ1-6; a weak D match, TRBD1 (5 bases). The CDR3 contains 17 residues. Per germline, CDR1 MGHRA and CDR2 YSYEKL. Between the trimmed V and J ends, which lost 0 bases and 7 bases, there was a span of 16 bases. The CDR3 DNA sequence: TGCGCCAGCAGCCAAGATCGGGACGTATTGGGGAATTCACCCCTCCACTTT. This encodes CASSQDRDVLGNSPLHF.

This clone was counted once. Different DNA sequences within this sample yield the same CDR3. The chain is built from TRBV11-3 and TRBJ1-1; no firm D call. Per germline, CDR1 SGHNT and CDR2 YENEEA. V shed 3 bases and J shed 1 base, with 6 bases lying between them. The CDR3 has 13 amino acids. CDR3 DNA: TGTGCCAGCAGCTTCGGGCAGAACACTGAAGCTTTCTTT. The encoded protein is CASSFGQNTEAFF.

CDR3 region: CASSLRTIQQETQYF. CDR3 coding DNA: TGTGCCAGCTCACTCAGGACTATCCAACAAGAGACCCAGTACTTC. The chain links TRBV18 to TRBJ2-5, with D maybe TRBD2 (6 bases). This CDR3 region has 15 residues. V was shortened by 4 bases and J by 2 bases, with 14 bases between the two germline ends. Germline V gene lookup returns CDR1 KGHSH and CDR2 LQKENI.

The DNA for the CDR3 is TGTGCCAGCAGTGAATGGCGGGGGGCCCTAGATACGCAGTATTTT. It encodes CASSEWRGALDTQYF. The chain carries TRBV25-1 and TRBJ2-3; 8 positions match TRBD2. Germline values: CDR1 MGHDK, CDR2 SYGVNS. Losses at the gene ends were 1 base for V and 5 bases for J; bases not matched to a gene: 5. There are 15 residues in the CDR3. The whole variable domain, remainder taken from reference TRBV25-1 and TRBJ2-3, is EADIYQTPRYLVIGTGKKITLECSQTMGHDKMYWYQQDPGMELHLIHYSYGVNSTEKGDLSSESTVSRIRTEHFPLTLESARPSHTSQYLCASSEWRGALDTQYFGPGTRLTVL.

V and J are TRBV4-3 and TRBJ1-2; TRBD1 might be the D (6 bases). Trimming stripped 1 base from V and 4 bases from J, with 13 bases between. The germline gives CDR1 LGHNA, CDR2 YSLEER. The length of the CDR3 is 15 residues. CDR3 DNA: TGCGCCAGCAGCCAAGCCACAGGGCCGCTCTATGGCTACACCTTC. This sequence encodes CASSQATGPLYGYTF.

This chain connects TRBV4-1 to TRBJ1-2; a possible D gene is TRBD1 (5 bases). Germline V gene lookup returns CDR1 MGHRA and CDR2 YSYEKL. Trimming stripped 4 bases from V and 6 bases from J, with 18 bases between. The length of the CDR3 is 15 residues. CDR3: CASSRDGAGFDGYTF. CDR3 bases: TGCGCCAGCAGCCGCGACGGGGCAGGGTTCGATGGCTACACCTTC.

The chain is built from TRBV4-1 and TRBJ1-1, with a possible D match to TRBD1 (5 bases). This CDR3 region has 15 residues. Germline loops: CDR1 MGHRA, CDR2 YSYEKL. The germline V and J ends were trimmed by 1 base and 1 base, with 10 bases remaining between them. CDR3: CASSQATGRNTEAFF. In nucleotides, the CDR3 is TGCGCCAGCAGCCAAGCAACAGGTAGGAACACTGAAGCTTTCTTT.

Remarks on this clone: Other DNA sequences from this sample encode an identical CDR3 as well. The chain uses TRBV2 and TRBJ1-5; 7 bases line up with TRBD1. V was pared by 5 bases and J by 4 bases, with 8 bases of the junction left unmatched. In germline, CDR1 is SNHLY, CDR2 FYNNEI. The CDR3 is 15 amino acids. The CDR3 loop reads CASSPGQVGNQPQHF. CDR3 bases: TGTGCCAGCAGTCCCGGACAGGTGGGGAATCAGCCCCAGCATTTT.

CDR3 DNA sequence: TGTGCCAGCAGCTTGCCACAGGGGGCCGATGGCTACACCTTC. This encodes CASSLPQGADGYTF. The chain combines TRBV5-6 with TRBJ1-2; 9 bases agree with TRBD1. Trimming took 1 base from V and 6 from J; bases not matched to a gene: 4. Germline CDR1 and CDR2: SGHDT and YYEEEE. The CDR3 contains 14 residues.

CDR3 region: CASSQFARDQETQYF. As DNA, the CDR3 is TGTGCCAGCAGCCAATTTGCTCGGGACCAAGAGACCCAGTACTTC. The chain has TRBV3-1 (or the pseudogene TRBV3-2) and TRBJ2-5; no reliable D call. Trimming cost V 2 bases and J 0 bases, with 10 bases left between them. This CDR3 comprises 15 residues. Germline CDR1 is LGHDT and CDR2 is YNNKEL (reference sequence).

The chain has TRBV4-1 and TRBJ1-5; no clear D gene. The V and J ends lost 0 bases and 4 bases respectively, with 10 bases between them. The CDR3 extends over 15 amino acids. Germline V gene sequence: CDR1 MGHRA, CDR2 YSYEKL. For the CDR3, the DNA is TGCGCCAGCAGCCAAGATCAATTAGGGAATCAGCCCCAGCATTTT. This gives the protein CASSQDQLGNQPQHF.

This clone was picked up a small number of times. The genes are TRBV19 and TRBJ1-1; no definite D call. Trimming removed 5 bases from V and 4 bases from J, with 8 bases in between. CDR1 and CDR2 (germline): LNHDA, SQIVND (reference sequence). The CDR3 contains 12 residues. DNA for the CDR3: TGTGCCAGTAGTCTACTGGGCACTGAAGCTTTCTTT. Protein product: CASSLLGTEAFF.

This CDR3 reads CASMTWGGDDTEAFF. CDR3 sequence (DNA): TGTGCCAGCATGACCTGGGGGGGCGACGACACTGAAGCTTTCTTT. This chain uses TRBV27 with TRBJ1-1; a weak D match, TRBD1 (6 bases). Germline CDR1 MNHEY, CDR2 SMNVEV (reference sequence). The CDR3 has 15 amino acids. Trimming removed 7 bases from V and 3 bases from J, with 18 bases in between.

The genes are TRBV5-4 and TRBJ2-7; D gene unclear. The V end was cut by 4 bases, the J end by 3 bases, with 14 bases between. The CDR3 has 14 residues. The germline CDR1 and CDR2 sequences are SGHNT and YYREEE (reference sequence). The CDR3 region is CASSLFSTDYEQYF. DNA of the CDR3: TGTGCCAGCAGCCTCTTTTCGACGGACTACGAGCAGTACTTC.

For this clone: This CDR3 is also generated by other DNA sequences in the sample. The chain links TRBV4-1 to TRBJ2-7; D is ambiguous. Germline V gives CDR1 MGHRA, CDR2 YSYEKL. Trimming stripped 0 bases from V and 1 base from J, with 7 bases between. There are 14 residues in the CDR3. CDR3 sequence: CASSQDPVSYEQYF. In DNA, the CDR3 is TGCGCCAGCAGCCAAGATCCTGTATCCTACGAGCAGTACTTC.

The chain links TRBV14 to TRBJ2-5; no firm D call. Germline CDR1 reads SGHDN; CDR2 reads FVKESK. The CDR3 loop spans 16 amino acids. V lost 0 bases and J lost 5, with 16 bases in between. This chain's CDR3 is CASSQDNRAQRETQYF. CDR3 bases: TGTGCCAGCAGCCAAGATAACCGGGCCCAAAGGGAGACCCAGTACTTC.

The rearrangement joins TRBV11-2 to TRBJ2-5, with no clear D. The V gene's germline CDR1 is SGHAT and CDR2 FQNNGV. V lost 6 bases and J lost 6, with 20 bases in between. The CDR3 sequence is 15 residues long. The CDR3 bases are TGTGCCAGCAGTAGTAACTTCTTAGCAACCCAGACCCAGTACTTC. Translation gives CASSSNFLATQTQYF.

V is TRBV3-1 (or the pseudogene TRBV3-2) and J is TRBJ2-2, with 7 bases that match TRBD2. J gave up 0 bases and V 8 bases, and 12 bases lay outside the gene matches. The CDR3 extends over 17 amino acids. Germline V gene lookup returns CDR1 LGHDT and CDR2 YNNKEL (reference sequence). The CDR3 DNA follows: TGTGCCAGCTCTTCCTTTGCGGGGGAAACGAACACCGGGGAGCTGTTTTTT. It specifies CASSSFAGETNTGELFF.

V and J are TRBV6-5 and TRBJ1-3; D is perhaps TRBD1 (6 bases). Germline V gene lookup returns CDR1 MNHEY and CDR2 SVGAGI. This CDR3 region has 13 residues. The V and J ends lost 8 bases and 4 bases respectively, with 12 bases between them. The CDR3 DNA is TGTGCCAGCTCCCGGACAGTAGGAAACACCATATATTTT. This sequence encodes CASSRTVGNTIYF.

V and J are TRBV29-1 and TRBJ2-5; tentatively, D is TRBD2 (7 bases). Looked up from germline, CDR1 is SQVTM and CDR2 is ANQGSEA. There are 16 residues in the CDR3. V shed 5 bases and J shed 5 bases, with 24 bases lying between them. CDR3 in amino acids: CSVFIPRGGAQETQYF. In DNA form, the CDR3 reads TGCAGCGTTTTCATACCGCGTGGGGGGGCCCAGGAGACCCAGTACTTC.

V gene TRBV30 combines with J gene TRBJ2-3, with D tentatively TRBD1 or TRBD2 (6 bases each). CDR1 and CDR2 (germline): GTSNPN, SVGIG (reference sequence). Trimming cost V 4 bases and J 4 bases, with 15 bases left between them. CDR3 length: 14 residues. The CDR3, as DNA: TGTGCCTGGAACTCCCGGGGGCAAGCAGATACGCAGTATTTT. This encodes CAWNSRGQADTQYF.

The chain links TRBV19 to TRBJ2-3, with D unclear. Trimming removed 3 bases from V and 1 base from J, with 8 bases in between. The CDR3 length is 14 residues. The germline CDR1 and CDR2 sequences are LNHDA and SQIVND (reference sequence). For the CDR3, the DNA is TGTGCCAGTAGTATTCGGACCCGCACAGATACGCAGTATTTT. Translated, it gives CASSIRTRTDTQYF. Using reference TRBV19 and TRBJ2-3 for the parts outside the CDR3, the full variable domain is DGGITQSPKYLFRKEGQNVTLSCEQNLNHDAMYWYRQDPGQGLRLIYYSQIVNDFQKGDIAEGYSVSREKKESFPLTVTSAQKNPTAFYLCASSIRTRTDTQYFGPGTRLTVL.

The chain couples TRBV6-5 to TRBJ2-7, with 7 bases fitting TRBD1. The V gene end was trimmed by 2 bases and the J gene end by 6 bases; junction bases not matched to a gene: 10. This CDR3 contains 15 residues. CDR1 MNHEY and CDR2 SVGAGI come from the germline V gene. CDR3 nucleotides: TGTGCCAGCAGTTACAGGGGGCGCCTAGTTGGCGAGCAGTACTTC. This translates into CASSYRGRLVGEQYF.

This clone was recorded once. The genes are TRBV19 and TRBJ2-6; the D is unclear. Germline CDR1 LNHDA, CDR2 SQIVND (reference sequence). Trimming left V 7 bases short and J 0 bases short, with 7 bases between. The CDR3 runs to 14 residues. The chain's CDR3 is CASTTSSGANVLTF. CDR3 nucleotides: TGTGCCAGTACCACCAGCTCTGGGGCCAACGTCCTGACTTTC.

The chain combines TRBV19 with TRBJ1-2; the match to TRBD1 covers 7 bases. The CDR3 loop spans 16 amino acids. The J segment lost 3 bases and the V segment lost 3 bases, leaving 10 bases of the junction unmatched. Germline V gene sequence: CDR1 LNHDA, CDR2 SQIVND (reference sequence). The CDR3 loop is CASSIGGQDLYYGYTF. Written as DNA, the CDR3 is TGTGCCAGTAGTATTGGTGGACAGGATTTATACTATGGCTACACCTTC. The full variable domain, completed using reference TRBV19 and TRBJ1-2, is DGGITQSPKYLFRKEGQNVTLSCEQNLNHDAMYWYRQDPGQGLRLIYYSQIVNDFQKGDIAEGYSVSREKKESFPLTVTSAQKNPTAFYLCASSIGGQDLYYGYTFGSGTRLTVV.

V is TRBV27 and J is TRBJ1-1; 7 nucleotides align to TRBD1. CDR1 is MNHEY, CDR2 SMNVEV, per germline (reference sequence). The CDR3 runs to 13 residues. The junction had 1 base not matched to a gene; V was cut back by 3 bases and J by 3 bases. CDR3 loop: CASSLGQHTEAFF. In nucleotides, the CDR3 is TGTGCCAGCAGTTTGGGACAGCACACTGAAGCTTTCTTT.

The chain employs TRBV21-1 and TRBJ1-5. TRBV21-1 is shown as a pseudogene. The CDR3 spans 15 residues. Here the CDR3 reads CASSKMRAKTQPQHF. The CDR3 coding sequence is TGTGCCAGCAGCAAAATGAGGGCCAAAACTCAGCCCCAGCATTTT.